This passage covers 17 T cell receptor beta chains from one sample sequenced in a study of immune cell composition in non-small cell lung cancer. This table comes from immunoSEQ multiplex PCR, and its TCRdb copy is limited to in-frame clones, with some not included. Of some 4,900 clones listed, 72% were seen once; the top ten hold around 14%. Normal lung was taken at the farthest possible site, at least 3 cm from tumour. The sample was non-adjacent lung tissue. Receptors were obtained from a human donor with non-small cell lung cancer.

The chain joins TRBV28 to TRBJ2-2; possible D gene TRBD2, 6 bases. V was clipped by 6 bases and J by 2 bases, with 16 bases between them. CDR1 MDHEN and CDR2 SYDVKM come from the germline V gene. The CDR3 extends over 16 amino acids. The CDR3 sequence is CASSLGLTLNTGELFF. In nucleotides, the CDR3 is TGTGCCAGCAGCCTGGGACTTACGCTCAACACCGGGGAGCTGTTTTTT.

The chain joins TRBV7-2 to TRBJ2-3; 8 bases line up with TRBD2. Germline CDR1 SGHTA, CDR2 FQGNSA. The CDR3 sequence is 14 residues long. Unmatched junction bases numbered 6, after V lost 3 bases and J lost 7 bases. CDR3 bases: TGTGCCAGCAGCTTCGGGCGGGGGGAAAATACGCAGTATTTT. This gives the protein CASSFGRGENTQYF.

V gene TRBV7-8 combines with J gene TRBJ1-5, with TRBD1 identical over 7 bases. Germline-derived CDR1 and CDR2 are SGHVS and FQNEAQ. The V segment lost 3 bases and the J segment 4 bases; nucleotides outside the gene matches: 12. This CDR3 is 17 amino acids long. The CDR3 DNA follows: TGTGCCAGCAGCTTTGGAGGTGTCAGGGGGTGGAATCAGCCCCAGCATTTT. Translated, it gives CASSFGGVRGWNQPQHF.

About this clone itself: This same CDR3 is encoded by further DNA sequences in the sample. V and J are TRBV4-3 and TRBJ2-7; D gene uncertain. The CDR3 is made up of 13 amino acids. V gave up 2 bases and J gave up 0 bases, with 5 bases separating them. Germline V lookup: CDR1 LGHNA, CDR2 YSLEER. This chain's CDR3 is CASSQSVSYEQYF. The CDR3 DNA reads TGCGCCAGCAGCCAATCTGTCTCCTACGAGCAGTACTTC.

The chain joins TRBV4-1 to TRBJ2-7; 8 bases fit TRBD2. This CDR3 has 16 residues. In germline, CDR1 is MGHRA, CDR2 YSYEKL. Trimming cost V 0 bases and J 1 base; bases outside gene matches: 5. The CDR3 protein is CASSQDWPGGSYEQYF. As DNA, the CDR3 is TGCGCCAGCAGCCAAGATTGGCCGGGAGGGTCCTACGAGCAGTACTTC.

This sequence joins TRBV9 and TRBJ2-2, with D possibly matching TRBD1 (6 bases). Trimming removed 3 bases from V and 6 bases from J, with 15 bases in between. Germline V CDR1 and CDR2: SGDLS, YYNGEE. The CDR3 has 15 amino acids. This chain's CDR3 is CASSERGTNSGELFF. As DNA, the CDR3 is TGTGCCAGCAGCGAGAGGGGGACCAACTCCGGGGAGCTGTTTTTT.

This clone was detected once. This chain joins TRBV6-1 and TRBJ2-5; 7 positions agree with TRBD1. The V segment lost 5 bases and the J segment 4 bases; nucleotides outside the gene matches: 10. Germline values: CDR1 MNHNS, CDR2 SASEGT. The CDR3 is 15 residues long. CDR3: CASSTRQGWGETQYF. The CDR3 coding sequence is TGTGCCAGCAGTACCCGACAGGGCTGGGGAGAGACCCAGTACTTC.

CDR3 in DNA: TGTGCCAGCAGTTACTCTGGATGGGACATGACCCTCCACTTT. Protein: CASSYSGWDMTLHF. The chain joins TRBV6-5 to TRBJ1-6; possibly TRBD1 for D (6 bases). The CDR3 contains 14 residues. V was shortened by 0 bases and J by 14 bases, with 14 bases between the two germline ends. Germline CDR1 reads MNHEY; CDR2 reads SVGAGI.

The chain recombines TRBV4-2 with TRBJ2-7, with TRBD1 matching 7 bases. The CDR3 extends over 15 amino acids. V was clipped by 0 bases and J by 0 bases; unmatched bases: 2. The germline V gene encodes CDR1 LGHNA and CDR2 YNFKEQ. CDR3 loop: CASSQEGDSSYEQYF. Here the CDR3 DNA reads TGTGCCAGCAGCCAAGAAGGGGACAGCTCCTACGAGCAGTACTTC.

V gene TRBV27 combines with J gene TRBJ1-5; 8 positions match TRBD1. This CDR3 contains 15 residues. The junction had 8 bases not matched to a gene; V was cut back by 6 bases and J by 4 bases. In germline, CDR1 is MNHEY, CDR2 SMNVEV (reference sequence). CDR3 DNA: TGTGCCAGCAGCCCACGGACAGGGAGTAATCAGCCCCAGCATTTT. The encoded protein is CASSPRTGSNQPQHF.

This clone was counted a few times. The genes are TRBV28 and TRBJ2-1; the match to TRBD2 covers 13 bases. V lost 5 bases to trimming and J lost 1 base; unmatched junction nucleotides: 2. CDR3 size: 16 residues. CDR1 and CDR2 from the germline V gene are MDHEN and SYDVKM. The CDR3 region has the DNA TGTGCCAGCAGTCCGACTAGCGGGGGGTCCTACAATGAGCAGTTCTTC. Protein sequence: CASSPTSGGSYNEQFF.

The chain uses TRBV6-5 and TRBJ1-1; 7 bases align to TRBD1. The CDR3 covers 12 residues. Germline assignment: CDR1 MNHEY and CDR2 SVGAGI. Trimming took 5 bases from V and 7 from J; bases not matched to a gene: 4. The CDR3 DNA reads TGTGCCAGCAGTGAACAGGGGATTGAAGCTTTCTTT. It encodes CASSEQGIEAFF.

In DNA, the CDR3 is TGTGCCAGCAGTTCTACGAGCTCCTACGAGCAGTACTTC. This encodes CASSSTSSYEQYF. The rearrangement links TRBV7-8 to TRBJ2-7; the D is unclear. Trimming stripped 6 bases from V and 0 bases from J, with 9 bases between. Germline V gene sequence: CDR1 SGHVS, CDR2 FQNEAQ. The CDR3 length is 13 residues.

This clone was counted between two and nine times. CDR3 DNA sequence: TGTGCCAGCAGCCCACGGGACAGGGGGACCACTGAAGCTTTCTTT. Its translation: CASSPRDRGTTEAFF. The chain links TRBV7-8 to TRBJ1-1, with TRBD1 matching over 11 bases. CDR1 and CDR2 (germline): SGHVS, FQNEAQ. The CDR3 is 15 residues long. Trimming cost V 5 bases and J 4 bases; bases outside gene matches: 6.

The chain joins TRBV7-2 to TRBJ1-5; 9 positions match TRBD1. V was pared by 8 bases and J by 1 base, with 6 bases of the junction left unmatched. Germline lookup yields CDR1 SGHTA and CDR2 FQGNSA. CDR3 length: 15 amino acids. Here the CDR3 reads CASGQGIISNQPQHF. CDR3 DNA sequence: TGTGCCAGCGGACAGGGGATCATAAGCAATCAGCCCCAGCATTTT.

The V gene is TRBV7-3, the J gene TRBJ2-1; TRBD2 matches 10 bases. Germline CDR1 and CDR2: SGHTA and FQGTGA. The V gene end was trimmed by 5 bases and the J gene end by 3 bases; junction bases not matched to a gene: 7. The CDR3 loop spans 16 amino acids. The CDR3 DNA reads TGTGCCAGCAGCCCCAAGCGGGGGGGGGACTACAATGAGCAGTTCTTC. Translation gives CASSPKRGGDYNEQFF.

The V call is TRBV7-2, the J call TRBJ2-7, with D maybe TRBD2 (7 bases). CDR1 and CDR2 (germline): SGHTA, FQGNSA. The CDR3 is 15 amino acids. V was trimmed by 3 bases and J by 0 bases, leaving 12 bases between them. The CDR3 DNA reads TGTGCCAGCAGCTTGAGGGGGGAGGGCTCCTACGAGCAGTACTTC. As protein: CASSLRGEGSYEQYF. Looking up the rest from reference TRBV7-2 and TRBJ2-7 gives the full variable domain: GAGVSQSPSNKVTEKGKDVELRCDPISGHTALYWYRQSLGQGLEFLIYFQGNSAPDKSGLPSDRFSAERTGGSVSTLTIQRTQQEDSAVYLCASSLRGEGSYEQYFGPGTRLTVT.